These 26 T cell receptor beta chains came from one sample sequenced in a study of vaccination and CD4 T cells after COVID-19. The treatment is: roughly 10-day PBMC culture with coronavirus spike peptide pools or control peptides (ViraFEST assay). The antigens these receptors bind are not known. Cultured CD4+ T cell DNA underwent sequencing with the Oncomine TCR Beta short-read assay. TCRdb analysed the PCR reads with MiXCR anew, one entry per CDR3 protein. This sample carries about 15,000 distinct CDR3 sequences, 53% of them seen once, and the ten largest clones take 3.5% to 4.5%. Source: CD4+ T cells from blood, cultured in vitro, taken before SARS-CoV-2 vaccination. Source of these receptors: a human donor who had recovered from COVID-19.

The gene calls are TRBV20-1 and TRBJ2-4, with TRBD2 matching 7 bases. This CDR3 region has 15 residues. CDR1 and CDR2 (germline): DFQATT, SNEGSKA (reference sequence). Trimming removed 5 bases from V and 0 bases from J; junction bases left unmatched: 7. In nucleotides, the CDR3 is TGCAGTGCTGGGTTTCTAGCGGTAGCCAAAAACATTCAGTACTTC. Translating gives CSAGFLAVAKNIQYF.

The chain combines TRBV6-1 with TRBJ1-5; D call uncertain. Deletions cut 7 bases from V and 5 bases from J, with 15 bases between. Germline values: CDR1 MNHNS, CDR2 SASEGT. This CDR3 is 14 amino acids long. The CDR3 DNA sequence: TGTGCCAGCACCGAGGGTTTGTCACATCAGCCCCAGCATTTT. Its translation is CASTEGLSHQPQHF.

The V and J genes are TRBV6-1 and TRBJ1-5; TRBD1 matches 9 bases. From germline, CDR1 is MNHNS and CDR2 SASEGT. The CDR3 sequence is 15 residues long. Trimming cost V 4 bases and J 4 bases; bases outside gene matches: 5. The CDR3 nucleotides read TGTGCCAGCAGTGGAGGACAGGGGCTTAATCAGCCCCAGCATTTT. This sequence encodes CASSGGQGLNQPQHF.

This clonotype has only a few counts. The chain uses TRBV19 and TRBJ1-5; D is unclear. This CDR3 contains 13 residues. With 6 bases removed from V and 6 bases from J, the gap between germline ends came to 12 bases. Germline V gene lookup returns CDR1 LNHDA and CDR2 SQIVND (reference sequence). The DNA for the CDR3 is TGTGCCAGTAGCCAACTAACTGTTCAGCCCCAGCATTTT. This translates into CASSQLTVQPQHF.

The chain is built from TRBV2 and TRBJ1-1; 9 bases align to TRBD1. CDR1 SNHLY and CDR2 FYNNEI come from the germline V gene. J gave up 2 bases and V 4 bases, and 8 bases lay outside the gene matches. The CDR3 is 16 amino acids. CDR3 sequence (DNA): TGTGCCAGCAGTGCGGGACAGGGAGTCCTTAACACTGAAGCTTTCTTT. Residues: CASSAGQGVLNTEAFF.

The sample holds a few counts of this clonotype. J is TRBJ1-2 and V is TRBV20-1, with 11 positions matching TRBD1. In germline, CDR1 is DFQATT, CDR2 SNEGSKA (reference sequence). This CDR3 has 14 amino acids. The V and J ends lost 6 bases and 1 base, in that order; junction bases with no gene match: 4. The DNA of the CDR3 is TGCAGTGCCCCAGGGACAGGGGGTAACTATGGCTACACCTTC. This sequence encodes CSAPGTGGNYGYTF.

This clonotype showed up just once. The CDR3, as DNA: TGTGCCAGCACCCCCACTAGGGGTAATTCACCCCTCCACTTT. Translating it yields CASTPTRGNSPLHF. The chain combines TRBV12-3 or TRBV12-4 with TRBJ1-6, with a tentative D call TRBD1 (5 bases). The CDR3 loop spans 14 amino acids. Trimming removed 7 bases at V and 6 bases at J, with 13 bases between.

On this clonotype: Germline and junction disagree at one end, which may indicate a read error. The genes are TRBV27 and TRBJ1-1; tentative D call: TRBD1 (5 bases). This CDR3 comprises 15 residues. Germline loops: CDR1 MNHEY, CDR2 SMNVEV (reference sequence). DNA for the CDR3: TGTGTCAGCAACCCCCGTGGAGGGGTCGGGACTGAAGCTTTCTTT. It is translated as CVSNPRGGVGTEAFF.

The V call is TRBV20-1, the J call TRBJ1-4; D may be TRBD1 (6 bases). CDR1 DFQATT and CDR2 SNEGSKA come from the germline V gene (reference sequence). V was cut by 5 bases and J by 8 bases, with 21 bases left in between. CDR3 length: 15 amino acids. CDR3 coding DNA: TGCAGTGCTCCCCTTGCCAGGGGAGGAGGGGAAAAACTGTTTTTT. Translated: CSAPLARGGGEKLFF.

The V gene is TRBV30, the J gene TRBJ1-2; D is possibly TRBD1 (6 bases). Germline V gene lookup returns CDR1 GTSNPN and CDR2 SVGIG (reference sequence). Trimming removed 7 bases from V and 4 bases from J, with 16 bases in between. This CDR3 region has 13 residues. The CDR3 bases are TGTGCCTCAACAGGGCCCGCGGGCTATGGCTACACCTTC. This codes for CASTGPAGYGYTF.

This chain links TRBV11-3 with TRBJ1-2, with D perhaps matching TRBD1 (5 bases). The CDR3 totals 12 residues. Trimming took 1 base from V and 8 from J, leaving 8 bases between them. Germline CDR1 reads SGHNT; CDR2 reads YENEEA. The CDR3 bases are TGTGCCAGCAGCTTAGGAAGGGACGGCTACACCTTC. Amino acid sequence: CASSLGRDGYTF. Complete variable domain (other parts from reference TRBV11-3 and TRBJ1-2): EAGVVQSPRYKIIEKKQPVAFWCNPISGHNTLYWYLQNLGQGPELLIRYENEEAVDDSQLPKDRFSAERLKGVDSTLKIQPAELGDSAVYLCASSLGRDGYTFGSGTRLTVV.

The J gene is TRBJ1-1, the V gene TRBV27, with D unresolved. Germline CDR1 is MNHEY and CDR2 is SMNVEV (reference sequence). The CDR3 has 16 residues. V lost 4 bases and J lost 0, with 15 bases in between. CDR3 DNA: TGTGCCAGCAGTTCCACCAGAGGGCCCATGAACACTGAAGCTTTCTTT. It is translated as CASSSTRGPMNTEAFF.

This clonotype came up once. The CDR3 is CSAQREGGSEQFF. CDR3 DNA: TGCAGTGCCCAGCGGGAGGGCGGGAGTGAGCAGTTCTTC. The V and J genes are TRBV20-1 and TRBJ2-1; 10 bases map to TRBD2. There are 13 residues in the CDR3. Germline lookup yields CDR1 DFQATT and CDR2 SNEGSKA (reference sequence). After removal of 6 bases from V and 9 bases from J, the junction contained 8 bases not matched to a gene.

V and J are TRBV20-1 and TRBJ2-1; 9 positions match TRBD2. CDR1 and CDR2 (germline): DFQATT, SNEGSKA (reference sequence). With 5 bases clipped from V and 4 bases from J, the junction kept 9 bases outside the gene matches. The CDR3 spans 15 residues. The CDR3 reads CSAEFSGRRYNEQFF. The CDR3 region has the DNA TGCAGTGCTGAATTTAGCGGGAGAAGATACAATGAGCAGTTCTTC.

This chain links TRBV19 with TRBJ2-7, with D tentatively TRBD1 or TRBD2 (5 bases each). Trimming removed 5 bases from V and 6 bases from J, with 17 bases in between. The CDR3 length is 14 residues. Germline values: CDR1 LNHDA, CDR2 SQIVND (reference sequence). The CDR3 here is CASSVERGAREQYF. CDR3 nucleotide sequence: TGTGCCAGTAGTGTGGAACGAGGGGCTCGCGAGCAGTACTTC.

The V call is TRBV7-2, the J call TRBJ1-4; D is unclear. Germline CDR1 and CDR2: SGHTA and FQGNSA. This CDR3 spans 14 amino acids. Trimming pared 8 bases from V and 3 bases from J, leaving 13 bases between. The CDR3 DNA is TGTGCCAGCGGCGATGAGATAGCTAATGAAAAACTGTTTTTT. Translation gives CASGDEIANEKLFF. Looking up the rest from reference TRBV7-2 and TRBJ1-4 gives the full variable domain: GAGVSQSPSNKVTEKGKDVELRCDPISGHTALYWYRQSLGQGLEFLIYFQGNSAPDKSGLPSDRFSAERTGGSVSTLTIQRTQQEDSAVYLCASGDEIANEKLFFGSGTQLSVL.

CDR3 protein: CASSLALVYGYTF. CDR3 DNA sequence: TGTGCCAGCAGCTTAGCGTTAGTCTATGGCTACACCTTC. The V call is TRBV7-9, the J call TRBJ1-2, with D unclear. This CDR3 contains 13 residues. From germline, CDR1 is SEHNR and CDR2 FQNEAQ (reference sequence). V shed 0 bases and J shed 4 bases, with 6 bases lying between them.

The rearrangement joins TRBV29-1 to TRBJ1-1; D not certain. This CDR3 region has 13 residues. Germline loops: CDR1 SQVTM, CDR2 ANQGSEA. V dropped 4 bases and J dropped 4 bases, with 13 bases sitting between them. CDR3 DNA: TGCAGCGTTGTAGGAGATACCACCACTGAAGCTTTCTTT. It is translated as CSVVGDTTTEAFF.

The genes are TRBV20-1 and TRBJ1-1; D gene unclear. Germline V gene sequence: CDR1 DFQATT, CDR2 SNEGSKA (reference sequence). V was clipped by 3 bases and J by 4 bases, with 9 bases between them. This CDR3 contains 12 residues. CDR3 residues: CSARLATTEAFF. CDR3 DNA: TGCAGTGCTAGGTTAGCAACCACTGAAGCTTTCTTT.

This clonotype came up a few times. The chain couples TRBV6-2 or TRBV6-3 to TRBJ1-5; D gene uncertain. The CDR3 consists of 16 residues. Germline V CDR1 and CDR2: MNHEY, SVGEGT. V was trimmed by 3 bases and J by 4 bases, leaving 16 bases between them. Here the CDR3 DNA reads TGTGCCAGCAGTTATAGGCGCACTCTAGGAAATCAGCCCCAGCATTTT. Protein: CASSYRRTLGNQPQHF.

The chain recombines TRBV7-6 with TRBJ1-6, with D possibly TRBD1 on 5 matching bases. The ends were cut back, 5 bases at V and 9 bases at J, with 17 bases in the middle. The CDR3 covers 15 residues. CDR1 is SGHVS and CDR2 is FNYEAQ in the germline V gene. CDR3 bases: TGTGCCAGCAGCCCCCGCGTAGGGGCCTCTTCACCCCTCCACTTT. It encodes CASSPRVGASSPLHF.

The V call is TRBV20-1, the J call TRBJ1-2, with D possibly matching TRBD1 (5 bases). Germline values: CDR1 DFQATT, CDR2 SNEGSKA (reference sequence). CDR3 length: 17 amino acids. Trimming took off 0 bases at V and 7 bases at J, with 24 bases between the two ends. The chain's CDR3 is CSARDVTGRRLGSGYTF. The CDR3 region has the DNA TGCAGTGCTAGAGATGTTACAGGCCGGCGTCTGGGGAGTGGCTACACCTTC.

The V gene is TRBV6-1, the J gene TRBJ1-6; perhaps TRBD1 as D (5 bases). Trimming shortened V by 3 bases and J by 7 bases, and 22 bases separated the two germline ends. The germline CDR1 and CDR2 sequences are MNHNS and SASEGT. The length of the CDR3 is 18 residues. CDR3 nucleotides: TGTGCCAGCAGTGATCCTGGAGGGGCGAGAGTTTGGAATTCACCCCTCCACTTT. Translation: CASSDPGGARVWNSPLHF.

The J gene is TRBJ2-1, the V gene TRBV7-8; 15 nucleotides align to TRBD2. The ends lost 4 bases at V and 6 bases at J; junction bases unmatched: 7. The germline V gene encodes CDR1 SGHVS and CDR2 FQNEAQ. The CDR3 sequence is 17 residues long. The CDR3 here is CASSSRTSGRDSNEQFF. The CDR3 DNA reads TGTGCCAGCAGCTCTCGGACTAGCGGGAGGGATAGCAATGAGCAGTTCTTC.

The chain recombines TRBV2 with TRBJ1-1; no definite D call. The germline gives CDR1 SNHLY, CDR2 FYNNEI. CDR3 size: 15 residues. Trimming left V 6 bases short and J 0 bases short, with 14 bases between. CDR3 DNA: TGTGCCAGCAGCAAGAGCGGTTCTATGAACACTGAAGCTTTCTTT. This sequence encodes CASSKSGSMNTEAFF. The full variable domain, rest sourced from reference TRBV2 and TRBJ1-1, is EPEVTQTPSHQVTQMGQEVILRCVPISNHLYFYWYRQILGQKVEFLVSFYNNEISEKSEIFDDQFSVERPDGSNFTLKIRSTKLEDSAMYFCASSKSGSMNTEAFFGQGTRLTVV.

In its sample, this clonotype was seen a few times. J is TRBJ1-2 and V is TRBV6-1, with 7 nucleotides matching TRBD1. V dropped 5 bases and J dropped 7; count of bases not matched to a gene: 10. CDR1 is MNHNS, CDR2 SASEGT, per germline. The CDR3 contains 14 residues. For the CDR3, the DNA is TGTGCCAGCAGTCCCCAGACAGGGTACTCTGGCTACACCTTC. It codes for CASSPQTGYSGYTF.